This entry concerns a single T cell receptor (beta chain). This clonotype was seen a handful of times. The specificity of this receptor is unknown. Base-call qualities are not available, and no considerably larger clone is one nucleotide away. Library method: 5' RACE. TCRdb shows the sequencer as Illumina HiSeq 2500. The second PCR ran for about 6 to 12 cycles and used a J-beta primer mix along with a sample-barcoded 5' primer. A template-switch 5' adaptor carrying 12 random nucleotides introduced a unique molecular identifier onto each TCR beta cDNA molecule. Each sample yielded at least 2.5 million CDR3-containing paired-end reads. First-strand cDNA was synthesized from all RNA with the Mint cDNA synthesis kit, primed by a TRBC-specific oligonucleotide. Following uracil-DNA glycosylase treatment, all cDNA underwent a first 18-cycle PCR with the universal primers M1SS and BC2_uni_R. Under the source paper's analysis protocol: Normalization of each sample was performed by random selection of 1 million high-quality reads, each carrying a distinct molecular identifier. Reads with shared molecular identifiers were discarded instead of being binned into consensus sequences. MiTCR, run with a Q25 quality threshold and the strictest error-elimination algorithm, handled CDR3 identification, clonotype clustering and error correction. A nonparametric unseen species model with Euler transformation was used to estimate lower-bound total TCR beta diversity. TCRdb trimmed public reads at Q25 via fastp, called clones via MiXCR and kept in-frame beta chains. Rows are unified per CDR3 protein, each entry keeping the most common DNA and genes. TCRdb's processing, not the authors' own work, is the source of the V and J calls. The table for this sample lists fewer than 750,000 distinct CDR3 sequences; 45% to 55% of them were counted only once. In total, the top ten clones hold about 22% of the sample.

This sample was included in a study of blood T cells in healthy people across ages (dated by TCRdb to about 2015). For context, the study as a whole: In model experiments, template switching captured roughly one uniquely barcoded TCR beta cDNA molecule for every two T cells. The donors were divided into four age groups: young (average around 15 years), middle-aged (around 41), aged (approximately 62) and long-lived (about 90). Using deep sequencing normalized with unique cDNA molecular identifiers, the study measured how TCR beta repertoire diversity changes with age. To avoid experimental bias, donors of different ages were spread randomly across the sequencing lanes. For two donors (one aged 18 to 30 and one aged 80 or older), the study analyzed two additional independent replicas of 1 million unique cDNA reads from the same blood draw.

Overall study results and their limits: Compared with the aged group, more naive CD4+ T cells, fewer expanded clones and increased TCR diversity were shown by the long-lived group, suggesting age selection. As age increased, observed TCR beta diversity per million T cells dropped in a roughly linear way, and a significant reduction was already evident by age around 41. Since profiling was done on bulk unsorted PBMCs, naive and antigen-experienced compartments could not be conclusively compared. A strong correlation was found between observed TCR beta diversity and the percentage of naive T cells measured by flow cytometry. Estimates of total diversity based on one million sequenced T cells were considered lower bounds and underestimates. Donor CMV infection status was unknown, potentially confounding age-related changes in expanded clonotypes.

CDR1 and CDR2 were assigned from the germline V gene as SGHTA and FQGNSA. Spanning cysteine to phenylalanine, the CDR3 consists of 15 amino acids. The retained sequence is limited to the CDR3, 45 bases, with the frame set at the first base. For this chain, trimming is 0 bases at the V end and 4 bases at the J end, and the number of junction bases without a gene match is 5. Donors were 39 systemically healthy Caucasian individuals from Russia aged 6 to 90 years. Around 9.7 milliliters of peripheral blood were collected from each donor into EDTA-treated Vacutainer tubes. PBMCs were isolated by Ficoll-Paque density-gradient centrifugation, with at least 6.5 million obtained per sample. Trizol reagent was used to extract total RNA from the PBMCs, yielding at least 6 micrograms per sample. The percentages of naive CD45RAhigh/CD27high T cells were determined by flow cytometry on a PBMC aliquot from every donor.

The chain couples TRBV7-2 to TRBJ1-1; TRBD1 aligns with 7 central bases. This sequence originates from a man older than 75 in good health. Sequenced sample: blood. At the DNA level, the sequence is TGTGCCAGCAGCTTAGCCGGACAGGCTTCCACTGAAGCTTTCTTT. It translates to CASSLAGQASTEAFF.